This TCR beta chain was identified during a study of blood T cell repertoires in COVID-19. Produced via immunoSEQ multiplex PCR; TCRdb's table is partial and in-frame only. Of more than 300,000 clones in the sample, roughly 83% are singletons; the top ten hold around 1.7%. Germline CDR1 MDHEN, CDR2 SYDVKM. This CDR3 is 15 amino acids long. The V gene end was trimmed by 8 bases and the J gene end by 4 bases; junction bases not matched to a gene: 10. The sample holds a few counts of this clone. This TCR was sampled from a woman aged 45 to 65 with acute or convalescent COVID-19. The sequenced sample was peripheral blood. The chain links TRBV28 to TRBJ2-1, with 8 bases aligning to TRBD2. CDR3 protein: CASRAGDGPYNEQFF. The CDR3 coding sequence is TGTGCCAGCCGAGCGGGGGACGGGCCTTACAATGAGCAGTTCTTC.